The present T cell receptor (beta chain) was sequenced within a study of CD8 T cells in Susac syndrome (dated by TCRdb to the late 2010s). Regarding the study in general: Repertoire sequencing was used to test whether CD8+ T cell activation and differentiation in Susac syndrome was antigen driven.

From a lookup of the germline V gene, CDR1 and CDR2 are SGHRS and YFSETQ. V loses 6 bases, J loses 2 bases, and the germline ends lie 17 bases apart. CDR3 length: 15 amino acids, cysteine to phenylalanine. Solely the CDR3 DNA is kept, with 45 bases framed from the first base. Broader findings and caveats from the paper: The study acknowledged that relatively few individuals were included in the TCR sequencing and HLA analysis.

RNA was extracted using the RNeasy kit, and about 0.5 to 1 microgram was reverse transcribed with random hexamers. The immunoSEQ multiplex PCR assay, which covers 54 Vbeta and 13 Jbeta segments, was used to amplify TCR beta CDR3 regions. PCR amplification bias was corrected using a synthetic template baseline for primer optimization and computational correction. The study's processing was this. Reads were assigned to V, D and J genes according to IMGT and analyzed in immunoSEQ Analyzer, with only productive sequences retained. Clonality was computed as one minus Shannon entropy normalized by log2 of the number of productive unique sequences. Public and private clones were assessed among the 100 most prevalent clones of each patient and control. Susac-specific clones were defined as absent from healthy and MS cohorts, over a thousand published viral clones and other ImmuneACCESS disease sequences. TCRdb trimmed the raw reads at Q25, called clones with MiXCR and kept productive beta chains. All rows with the same CDR3 protein become a single entry with the most common DNA and genes. Here the V and J calls rest on TCRdb's processing, not on the authors' analysis. The sample profile shows 250,000 or so distinct CDR3 sequences; 80% to 95% of them were found once. Around 0.072% of the sample goes to the ten largest clones.

Details on this clonotype: No antigen is known for it. No much larger clonotype is one base removed from it; base qualities were not supplied.

Peripheral blood CD8+ and CD4+ T cells from healthy donors, Susac syndrome patients and multiple sclerosis patients were profiled using high-throughput TCR beta sequencing. Multiple sclerosis controls were treatment-naive patients with stable or active relapsing-remitting disease fulfilling revised McDonald criteria. Bulk CD8+ and CD4+ T cells were purified by magnetic negative isolation, while CD8+ TEMRA cells were enriched using FACS. Blood was drawn into EDTA tubes, processed within 24 hours, and PBMCs were isolated by density gradient centrifugation. PBMCs intended for TCR sequencing were cryopreserved in liquid nitrogen and thawed later in a water bath at 37 degrees C. The sorted or isolated CD4+, CD8+ and CD8+ TEMRA cells had a purity of 90% or higher.

The clonotype comes from a human donor with multiple sclerosis. The chain couples TRBV5-1 to TRBJ2-5; a tentative D call is TRBD2 (5 bases match). The specimen sequenced was CD4+ T cells from PBMCs. The CDR3 protein is CASTVARAEQETQYF. Read as DNA, the sequence is TGCGCCAGCACCGTTGCCCGAGCGGAACAAGAGACCCAGTACTTC.